This TCR beta chain originates from a study of CD8+CD57+ T cells in acquired aplastic anemia. Whole-study context: Mean DNA quantity obtained from sorted CD4+ and CD8+ cells was 2.5 to 4 ug.

In patients chosen for sequencing, flow cytometry had shown CD8+CD57+ cell expansion. This CDR3 region has 16 residues. Germline V CDR1 and CDR2: SGHRS, YFSETQ. V was clipped by 4 bases and J by 5 bases; unmatched bases: 12. Template material for TCR beta VDJ and CDR3 profiling consisted of genomic DNA. From the reads, TCRdb called clonotypes with MiXCR, one entry per CDR3 protein. This sample has around 200,000 distinct CDR3 sequences, with less than 75% found just once. The rearrangement uses TRBV5-1 and TRBJ2-3, with TRBD2 identical over 8 bases. This sequence was found in a human donor with aplastic anemia. Sequencing was performed on sorted CD4+, CD8+, or CD8+CD57+ T cells (not recorded which) from PBMCs. This CDR3 reads CASSTGTSGGRDTQYF. CDR3 nucleotides: TGCGCCAGCAGCACCGGGACCAGCGGGGGCAGAGATACGCAGTATTTT.